Listed below are T cell receptor beta chains from one sample, sequenced in a study of breast tumors, draining lymph nodes, adjacent tissues. Using its own MiXCR run on the multiplex PCR reads, TCRdb lists one record per CDR3 protein. Among fewer than 200,000 distinct CDR3 sequences, about 30% were seen once, and the ten largest hold about 4%. Sample: axillary lymph node tissue. The receptors shown here come from a female donor with breast cancer. Some clones in this sample may be carry-over from other donors' samples. Each CDR3 is given with its conserved first and last residue. D genes are given only for firm matches. Clone size is given for some rows only: seen once, a few or many times, or a class if the clone is expanded.

abundance,d_gene,j_gene,v_gene,CDR3nt,CDR3aa
many,NA,TRBJ2-5,TRBV9,TGTGCCAGCAGCGTAGGGGAAGAGACCCAGTACTTC,CASSVGEETQYF
NA,TRBD2,TRBJ2-3,TRBV7-2,TGTGCCGGCAGCACCCGCCTGACTAGCGGGAAGACAGATCCGCAGTATTTT,CAGSTRLTSGKTDPQYF
NA,NA,TRBJ1-5,TRBV6-1,TGTGCCAGCAGATACGGGCTTATTGGGGGGAATCAGCCCCAGCATTTT,CASRYGLIGGNQPQHF
few,TRBD2,TRBJ2-3,TRBV6-1,TGTGCCAGCAGTGAAGGGGCTAGCGGCGATACGCAGTATTTT,CASSEGASGDTQYF
many,NA,TRBJ2-5,TRBV2,TGTGCCAGCAGGTCCCTCGCTCTAGAGACCCAGTACTTC,CASRSLALETQYF
many,NA,TRBJ1-6,TRBV7-3,TGTGCCAGCAGCTTAACAAAGGGTTCACCCCTCCACTTT,CASSLTKGSPLHF
few,NA,TRBJ1-1,TRBV13,TGTGCCAGCAGCTTCGGAGTGGATAACACTGAAGCTTTCTTT,CASSFGVDNTEAFF
once,NA,TRBJ1-6,TRBV7-6,TGTGCCAGCAGCTCAGACCCAGGGGATCGCTCACCCCTCCACTTT,CASSSDPGDRSPLHF
many,NA,TRBJ2-7,TRBV2,TGTGCCAGCAGTGAAGAGGGCGAAGCCTACGAGCAGTACTTC,CASSEEGEAYEQYF
many,NA,TRBJ1-2,TRBV24-1,TGTGCCACCAGTGAGGAGGGACAAAACTATGGCTACACCTTC,CATSEEGQNYGYTF
once,NA,TRBJ2-5,TRBV7-9,NA,CASSFYICSAVPRQGGETQYF
many,TRBD2,TRBJ2-5,TRBV7-3,TGTGCCAGCAGCCCGGGAGCGGGGGGCGTAGAGACCCAGTACTTC,CASSPGAGGVETQYF
many,NA,TRBJ2-7,TRBV11-3,TGTGCCAGCAGCTTAGCTCCAGGGGTGATAAACGAGCAGTACTTC,CASSLAPGVINEQYF
NA,TRBD1,TRBJ2-7,TRBV25-1,TGTGCCAGCGTTGAACAGGGGACAGGGTCCTACGAGCAGTACTTC,CASVEQGTGSYEQYF
NA,NA,TRBJ1-1,TRBV28,TGTGCCAGCAGGGAGATGACGGTTGAAGCTTTCTTT,CASREMTVEAFF
few,TRBD1,TRBJ1-1,TRBV7-2,TGTGCCAGCAGTTCCACCCTAGTCAGGGGGCAGTGGGGTATGACTGAAGCTTTCTTT,CASSSTLVRGQWGMTEAFF
few,TRBD1,TRBJ2-7,TRBV6-2/TRBV6-3,TGTGCCAGCAGCCAGGGACAGGTGACGTCCTACGAGCAGTACTTC,CASSQGQVTSYEQYF
NA,NA,TRBJ1-6,TRBV11-1,TGTGCCAGCACCGCGGGGGGGGCCGCCAGACCCCTCCACTTT,CASTAGGAARPLHF
many,TRBD2,TRBJ2-1,TRBV20-1,TGCAGTGCCTCCTCCGGGACTAGCGGGAGCACTGAGCAGTTCTTC,CSASSGTSGSTEQFF
many,NA,TRBJ1-6,TRBV3-1,TGTGCCAGCAGCCAAGAGACATTCACCCTCCACTTT,CASSQETFTLHF
many,TRBD1,TRBJ1-6,TRBV10-3,TGTGCCACCAGACAGGGGGCGGATTCACCCCTCCACTTT,CATRQGADSPLHF
many,TRBD2,TRBJ2-3,TRBV29-1,TGCAGCGTGACTAGCGGGACAGATACGCAGTATTTT,CSVTSGTDTQYF
many,NA,TRBJ2-2,TRBV2,TGTGCCAGCAGAAGTGACTCCGGCTACACCGGGGAGCTGTTTTTT,CASRSDSGYTGELFF
NA,NA,TRBJ2-2,TRBV7-8,TGTGCCAGCACCTTAGCCGGGGAGCTGTTTTTT,CASTLAGELFF
few,NA,TRBJ2-5,TRBV5-5,TGTGCCAGCAGCTCCTCGCTGGCCGGAGCCAGGACCCAGTACTTC,CASSSSLAGARTQYF
NA,TRBD1,TRBJ1-2,TRBV7-9,TGTGCCAGCAGCTTCGGGACAGGGGGCTCTAGGACCTTC,CASSFGTGGSRTF
many,NA,TRBJ2-5,TRBV5-5,TGTGCCAGCACCCAAACTAGACAAAACCAAGAGACCCAGTACTTC,CASTQTRQNQETQYF
NA,NA,TRBJ2-1,TRBV25-1,TGTGCCAGCGGAGGGGAGGTGAAAATCAATGAGCAGTTCTTC,CASGGEVKINEQFF
many,TRBD1,TRBJ2-2,TRBV7-2,TGTGCCAGCAGCTTTCAGGGCAGGGGGACCACCGGGGAGCTGTTTTTT,CASSFQGRGTTGELFF
few,TRBD2,TRBJ2-4,TRBV24-1,TGTGCCACCAGTGGGTGGGGGGGTGAAAACATTCAGTACTTC,CATSGWGGENIQYF
NA,TRBD2,TRBJ2-7,TRBV2,TGTGCCAGCGGAACCGGGACTAGCGGGGTCTGGTTC,CASGTGTSGVWF
NA,TRBD1,TRBJ1-6,TRBV6-2/TRBV6-3,TGTGCCAGCAGTTACACGACAGGGGGCGGCTATAATTCACCCCTCCACTTT,CASSYTTGGGYNSPLHF
many,NA,TRBJ2-3,TRBV12-3/TRBV12-4,TGTGCCAGCAGTTTAGGGGTGGGCCCTTTGGATTTT,CASSLGVGPLDF
NA,TRBD1,TRBJ2-7,TRBV12-5,TGTGCTAGTGGTCCTAGGGACAGGGGGGAGCGGGACCTCTCCTACGAGCAGTACTTC,CASGPRDRGERDLSYEQYF
many,TRBD1,TRBJ2-7,TRBV10-3,TGTGCCATCACTGGGACAGGGACCTACGAGCAGTACTTC,CAITGTGTYEQYF
NA,TRBD1,TRBJ1-1,TRBV2,TGTGCCAGCAGTGAATGGAGGACAGGGTTGAACACTGAAGCTTTCTTT,CASSEWRTGLNTEAFF
NA,TRBD2,TRBJ2-5,TRBV4-1,TGCGCCAGCAGATCAGGGGGGGGTCTAGCGGGGGCACAAGAGACCCAGTACTTC,CASRSGGGLAGAQETQYF
many,NA,TRBJ1-2,TRBV29-1,TGCAGCGTTGAAGTTTGGGGGGGCTATGGCTACACCTTC,CSVEVWGGYGYTF
few,TRBD2,TRBJ2-1,TRBV20-1,TGCAGTGCTAGTAGCGGGAACACAGATACGCAGTTCTTC,CSASSGNTDTQFF
many,TRBD2,TRBJ2-7,TRBV7-2,TGTGCCAGCAGCTTATCTAGCGGGCAGACCTACGAGCAGTACTTC,CASSLSSGQTYEQYF
many,TRBD2,TRBJ2-7,TRBV7-6,TGTGCCAGCAGCTCCCACGGACTAGCGGCCACTCCCTACGAGCAGTACTTC,CASSSHGLAATPYEQYF
NA,NA,TRBJ2-5,TRBV7-2,TGTGCCAGCAGCCCGTCGGTTGAGACAGGAACAGGGACCCAGTACTTC,CASSPSVETGTGTQYF
few,NA,TRBJ2-2,TRBV4-2,TGTGCCAGCAGCCCGTCCGAAAGCACCGGGGAGCTGTTTTTT,CASSPSESTGELFF
many,NA,TRBJ1-2,TRBV10-3,TGTGCCATCAGTGAGTCTGGGGGTTTGCATGGCTACACCTTC,CAISESGGLHGYTF
many,TRBD2,TRBJ2-2,TRBV9,TGTGCCAGCAGCGTAGGGTGGACTAGCGCCTCCGGGGAGCTGTTTTTT,CASSVGWTSASGELFF
few,TRBD2,TRBJ2-1,TRBV7-3,TGTGCCAGCAGCCCCCCCCCAGGACTAGCGGGAGGGAACAATCACAATGAGCAGTTCTTC,CASSPPPGLAGGNNHNEQFF
many,NA,TRBJ1-2,TRBV19,TGTGCCAGTAGTATGTCCAGGGGTGATGGCTACACCTTC,CASSMSRGDGYTF